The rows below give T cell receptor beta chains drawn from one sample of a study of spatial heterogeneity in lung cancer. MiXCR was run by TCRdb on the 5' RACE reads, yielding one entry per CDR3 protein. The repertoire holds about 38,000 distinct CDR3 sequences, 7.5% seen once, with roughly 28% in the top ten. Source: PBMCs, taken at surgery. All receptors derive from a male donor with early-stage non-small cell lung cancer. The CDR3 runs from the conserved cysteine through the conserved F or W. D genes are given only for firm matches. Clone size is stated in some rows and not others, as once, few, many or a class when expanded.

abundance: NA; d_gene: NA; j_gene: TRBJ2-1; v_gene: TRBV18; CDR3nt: TGTGCCAGCTCAAGGGATAAGGGGCTCTCCTACAATGAGCAGTTCTTC; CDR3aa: CASSRDKGLSYNEQFF
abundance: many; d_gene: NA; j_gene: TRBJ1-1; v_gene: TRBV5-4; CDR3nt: TGTGCCAGCAGCTTGATGGGAGAGGACACTGAAGCTTTCTTT; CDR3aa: CASSLMGEDTEAFF
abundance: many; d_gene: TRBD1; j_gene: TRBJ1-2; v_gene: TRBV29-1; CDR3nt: TGCAGCGCGGACAGGGAAGCTAACTATGGCTACACCTTC; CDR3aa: CSADREANYGYTF
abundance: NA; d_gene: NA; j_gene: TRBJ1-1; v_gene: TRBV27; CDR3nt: TGTGCCAGCAGTTTTCGTCAGGCGAACACTGAAGCTTTCTTT; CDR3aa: CASSFRQANTEAFF
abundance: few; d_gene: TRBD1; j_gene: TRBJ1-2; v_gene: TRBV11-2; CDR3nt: TGTGCCAGCAGCCCAACACTACAGGGGATATACACCTTC; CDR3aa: CASSPTLQGIYTF
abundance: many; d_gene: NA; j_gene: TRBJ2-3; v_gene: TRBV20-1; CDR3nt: TGCAGTGCCTTCCCAAGCTACGGCACAGATACGCAGTATTTT; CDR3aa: CSAFPSYGTDTQYF
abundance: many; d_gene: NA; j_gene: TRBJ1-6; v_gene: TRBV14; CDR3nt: TGTGCCAGCAGCCATAGCAATTCACCCCTCCACTTT; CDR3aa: CASSHSNSPLHF
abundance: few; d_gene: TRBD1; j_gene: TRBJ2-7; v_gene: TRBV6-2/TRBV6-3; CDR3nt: TGTGCCAGCAGTTTGACAGGGGGAGGTTACGAGCAGTACTTC; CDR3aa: CASSLTGGGYEQYF
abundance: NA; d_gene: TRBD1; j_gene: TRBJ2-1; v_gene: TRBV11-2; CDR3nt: TGTGCCAGCAGCCCGTTTACGGGACAGAACAATGAGCAGTTCTTC; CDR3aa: CASSPFTGQNNEQFF
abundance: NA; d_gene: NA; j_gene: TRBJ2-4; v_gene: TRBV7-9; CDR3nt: TGTGCCAGCAGCCCGACGGGGTTGGTTTTTAAAAACATTCAGTACTTC; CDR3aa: CASSPTGLVFKNIQYF
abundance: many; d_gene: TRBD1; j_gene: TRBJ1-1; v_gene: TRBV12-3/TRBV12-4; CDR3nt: TGTGCCAGCAGTTCATACGGACAGGGAGGTACTGAAGCTTTCTTT; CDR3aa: CASSSYGQGGTEAFF
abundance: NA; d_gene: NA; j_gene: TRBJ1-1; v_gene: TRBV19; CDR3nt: TGTGCCAGTATCCCTGGGACCTCGAACACTGAAGCTTTCTTT; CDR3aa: CASIPGTSNTEAFF
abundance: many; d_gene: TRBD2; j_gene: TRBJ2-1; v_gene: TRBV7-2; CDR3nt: TGTGCCAGCAGCTTAACGCCAGCGGGAGCTAATGAGCAGTTCTTC; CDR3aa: CASSLTPAGANEQFF
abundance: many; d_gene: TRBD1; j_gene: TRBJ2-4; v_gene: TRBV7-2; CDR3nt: TGTGCCAGCAGCCCTAGGTCCGGGACAGACAAAAACATTCAGTACTTC; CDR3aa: CASSPRSGTDKNIQYF
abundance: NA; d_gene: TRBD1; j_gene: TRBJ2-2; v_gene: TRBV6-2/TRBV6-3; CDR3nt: TGTGCCAGCAGCGAACAGGGGGCGAACACCGGGGAGCTGTTTTTT; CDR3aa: CASSEQGANTGELFF
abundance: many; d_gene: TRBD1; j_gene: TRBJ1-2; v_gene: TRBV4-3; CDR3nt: TGCGCCAGCAGCCAAACCCCGGACAGGAACTATGGCTACACCTTC; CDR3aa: CASSQTPDRNYGYTF
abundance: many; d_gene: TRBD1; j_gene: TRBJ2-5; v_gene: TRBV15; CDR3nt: TGTGCCACCAGCGACATAGGACAGGGGGGCCTACAGACCCAGTACTTC; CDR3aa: CATSDIGQGGLQTQYF
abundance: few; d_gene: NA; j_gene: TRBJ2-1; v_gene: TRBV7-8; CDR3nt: TGTGCCAGCAGCTTAGCGCGGTTACAGGGAACTAGGTCCTACAATGAGCAGTTCTTC; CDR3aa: CASSLARLQGTRSYNEQFF
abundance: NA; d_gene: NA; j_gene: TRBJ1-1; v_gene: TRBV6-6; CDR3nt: TGTGCCAGCAGTTACTCAGACAGCTATAACACTGAAGCTTTCTTT; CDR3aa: CASSYSDSYNTEAFF
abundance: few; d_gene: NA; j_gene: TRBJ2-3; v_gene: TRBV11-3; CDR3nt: TGTGCCAGCAGCCTTAGCGGCGACCCCACAGATACGCAGTATTTT; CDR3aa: CASSLSGDPTDTQYF
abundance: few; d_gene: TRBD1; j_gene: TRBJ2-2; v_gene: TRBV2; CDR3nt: TGTGCCAGCAGCCGGGACAGTGACACCGGGGAGCTGTTTTTT; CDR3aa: CASSRDSDTGELFF
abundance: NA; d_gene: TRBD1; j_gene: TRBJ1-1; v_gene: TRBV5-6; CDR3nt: TGTGCCAGCAGCTTACGGACAGGATGGAACACTGAAGCTTTCTTT; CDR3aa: CASSLRTGWNTEAFF
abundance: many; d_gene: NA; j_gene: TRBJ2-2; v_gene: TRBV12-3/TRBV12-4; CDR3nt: TGTGCCAGCGCCCCCTCCGGGGGGCTAGGGACCGGGGAGCTGTTTTTT; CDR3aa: CASAPSGGLGTGELFF
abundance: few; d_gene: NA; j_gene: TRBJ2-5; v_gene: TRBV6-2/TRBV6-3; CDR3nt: TGTGCCAGCAGAGTCGAGGGGCCACAAGAGACCCAGTACTTC; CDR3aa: CASRVEGPQETQYF
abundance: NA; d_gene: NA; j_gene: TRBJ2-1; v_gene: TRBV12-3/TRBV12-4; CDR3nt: TGTGCCAGCAACTGGGACGGAGCGGCGGGTGAGCAGTTCTTC; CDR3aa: CASNWDGAAGEQFF
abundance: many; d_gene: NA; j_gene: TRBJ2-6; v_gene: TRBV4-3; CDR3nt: TGCGCCAGCAGCCAAGTCGGAGGTGGGGCCAACGTCCTGACTTTC; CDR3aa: CASSQVGGGANVLTF
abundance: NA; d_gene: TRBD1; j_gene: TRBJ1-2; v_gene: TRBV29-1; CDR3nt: TGCAGCGTGGGACAGGGGGACTATGGCTACACCTTC; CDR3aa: CSVGQGDYGYTF
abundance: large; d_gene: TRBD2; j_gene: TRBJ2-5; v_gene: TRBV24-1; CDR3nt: TGTGCCACCAGTGGTTCACTAGCGACGGAGACCCAGTACTTC; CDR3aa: CATSGSLATETQYF
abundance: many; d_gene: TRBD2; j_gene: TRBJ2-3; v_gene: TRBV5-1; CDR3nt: TGCGCCAGCAGTCTTACTAGCGGGGGCTCCCGGACAGATACGCAGTATTTT; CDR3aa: CASSLTSGGSRTDTQYF
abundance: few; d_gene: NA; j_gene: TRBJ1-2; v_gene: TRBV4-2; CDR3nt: TGTGCCAGCAGCCAAGATCAGGGCAGGGGCGGTGGCTACACCTTC; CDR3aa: CASSQDQGRGGGYTF
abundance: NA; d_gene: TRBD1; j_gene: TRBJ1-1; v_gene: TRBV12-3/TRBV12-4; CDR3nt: TGTGCCAGCAGTCCTCAAGGACAGGCCCGGAACACTGAAGCTTTCTTT; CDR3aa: CASSPQGQARNTEAFF
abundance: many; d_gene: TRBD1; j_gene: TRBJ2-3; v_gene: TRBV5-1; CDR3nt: TGCGCCAGCAGCTTATCAGGGGGCCGTAAAGCGCAGTATTTT; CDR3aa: CASSLSGGRKAQYF
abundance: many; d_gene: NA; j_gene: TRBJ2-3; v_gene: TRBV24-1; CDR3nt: TGTGCCACCAGCGGGCCATTCACAGATACGCAGTATTTT; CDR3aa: CATSGPFTDTQYF
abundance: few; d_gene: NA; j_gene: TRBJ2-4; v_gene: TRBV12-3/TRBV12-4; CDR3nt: TGTGCCAGCAGCGCCCGAGGGGGCGGGAGTCTGATTTACCCAGCCAAAAACATTCAGTACTTC; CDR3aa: CASSARGGGSLIYPAKNIQYF
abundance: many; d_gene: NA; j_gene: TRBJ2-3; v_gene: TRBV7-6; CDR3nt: TGTGCCAGCAGCCAGGTTACAGATACGCAGTATTTT; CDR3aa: CASSQVTDTQYF
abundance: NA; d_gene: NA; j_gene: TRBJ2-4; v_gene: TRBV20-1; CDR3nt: TGCAGTGCTAGAGATGGGGGTTCAAACATTCAGTACTTC; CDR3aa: CSARDGGSNIQYF
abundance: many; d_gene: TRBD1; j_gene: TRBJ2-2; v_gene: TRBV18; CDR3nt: TGTGCCAGCTCACCAACGGGACAGGGATACACCGGGGAGCTGTTTTTT; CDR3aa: CASSPTGQGYTGELFF
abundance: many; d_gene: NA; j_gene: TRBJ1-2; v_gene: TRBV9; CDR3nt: TGTGCCAGCAGCGCCCCGAAGGACCAAAACTATGGCTACACCTTC; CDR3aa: CASSAPKDQNYGYTF
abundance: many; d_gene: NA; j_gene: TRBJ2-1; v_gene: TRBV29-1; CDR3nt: TGCAGCGCCCCGGTCGGGGTCTACTCCTACAATGAGCAGTTCTTC; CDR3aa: CSAPVGVYSYNEQFF
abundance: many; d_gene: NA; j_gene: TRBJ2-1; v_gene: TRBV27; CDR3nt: TGTGCCAGCAGTTTATCGTATGTAAGGGTCAATGAGCAGTTCTTC; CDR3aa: CASSLSYVRVNEQFF
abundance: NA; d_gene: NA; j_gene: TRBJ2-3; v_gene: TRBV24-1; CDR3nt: TGTGCCACCAGTGACGGACATCCGGGCCCAGATACGCAGTATTTT; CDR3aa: CATSDGHPGPDTQYF
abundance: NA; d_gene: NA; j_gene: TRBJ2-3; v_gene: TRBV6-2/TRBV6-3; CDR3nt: TGTGCCAGCGGTGTAGGGAGGCAGTATTTT; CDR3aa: CASGVGRQYF
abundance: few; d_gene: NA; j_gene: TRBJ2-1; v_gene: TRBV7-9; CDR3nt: TGTGCCAGCAGCTTGCGGGTCTCCTACAATGAGCAGTTCTTC; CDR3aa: CASSLRVSYNEQFF
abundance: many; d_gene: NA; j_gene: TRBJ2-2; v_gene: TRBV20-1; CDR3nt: TGCAGTGCTAGTCAGGGGAACACCGGGGAGCTGTTTTTT; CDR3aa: CSASQGNTGELFF
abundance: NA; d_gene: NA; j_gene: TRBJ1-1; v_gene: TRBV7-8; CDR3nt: TGTGCCAGCAGCTTAGCAGGGGCCACTGAAGCTTTCTTT; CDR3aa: CASSLAGATEAFF
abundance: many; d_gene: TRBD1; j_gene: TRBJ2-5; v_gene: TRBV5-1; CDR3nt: TGCGCCAGCAGCTACCTACCGGGACAGCAAGAGACCCAGTACTTC; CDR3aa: CASSYLPGQQETQYF
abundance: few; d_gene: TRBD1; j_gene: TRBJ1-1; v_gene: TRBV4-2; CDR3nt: TGTGCCAGCACCCCGACAGGGGGCAACTTGAACACTGAAGCTTTCTTT; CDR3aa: CASTPTGGNLNTEAFF